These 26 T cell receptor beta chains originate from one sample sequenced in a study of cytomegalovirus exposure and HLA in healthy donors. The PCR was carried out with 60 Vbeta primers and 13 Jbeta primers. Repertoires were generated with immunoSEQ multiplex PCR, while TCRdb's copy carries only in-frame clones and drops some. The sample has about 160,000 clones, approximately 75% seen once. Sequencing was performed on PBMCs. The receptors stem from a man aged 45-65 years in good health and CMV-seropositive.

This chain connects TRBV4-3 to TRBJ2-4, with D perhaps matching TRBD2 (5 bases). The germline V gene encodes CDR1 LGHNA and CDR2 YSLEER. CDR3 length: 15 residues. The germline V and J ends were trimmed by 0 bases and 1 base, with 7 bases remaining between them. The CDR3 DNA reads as TGCGCCAGCAGCCAAGAACGGAGGGCCAAAAACATTCAGTACTTC. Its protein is CASSQERRAKNIQYF.

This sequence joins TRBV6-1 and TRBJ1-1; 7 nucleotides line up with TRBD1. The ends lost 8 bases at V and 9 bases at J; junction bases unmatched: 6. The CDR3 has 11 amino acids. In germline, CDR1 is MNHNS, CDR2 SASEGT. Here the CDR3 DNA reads TGTGCCAGCGCCGAGACAGGGCAAGCTTTCTTT. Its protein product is CASAETGQAFF.

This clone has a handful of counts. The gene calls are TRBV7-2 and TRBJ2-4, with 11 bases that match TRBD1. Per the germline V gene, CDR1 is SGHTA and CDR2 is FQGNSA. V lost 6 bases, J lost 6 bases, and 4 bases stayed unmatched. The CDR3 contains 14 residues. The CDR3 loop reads CASRLGQGGNIQYF. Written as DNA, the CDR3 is TGTGCCAGCAGACTGGGACAGGGGGGAAACATTCAGTACTTC. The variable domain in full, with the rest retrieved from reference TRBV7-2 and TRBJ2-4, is GAGVSQSPSNKVTEKGKDVELRCDPISGHTALYWYRQSLGQGLEFLIYFQGNSAPDKSGLPSDRFSAERTGGSVSTLTIQRTQQEDSAVYLCASRLGQGGNIQYFGAGTRLSVL.

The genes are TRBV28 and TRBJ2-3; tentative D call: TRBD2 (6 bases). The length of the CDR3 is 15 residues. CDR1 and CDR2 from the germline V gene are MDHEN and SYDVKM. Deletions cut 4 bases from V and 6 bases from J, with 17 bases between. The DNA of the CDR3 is TGTGCCAGCAGTTCCCCCTCCGGGGGAAAGGATACGCAGTATTTT. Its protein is CASSSPSGGKDTQYF.

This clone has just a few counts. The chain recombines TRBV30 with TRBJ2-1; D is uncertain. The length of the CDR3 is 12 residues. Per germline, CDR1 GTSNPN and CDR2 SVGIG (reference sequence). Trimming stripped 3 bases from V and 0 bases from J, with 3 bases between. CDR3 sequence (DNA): TGTGCCTGGAGCCTCTCCTACAATGAGCAGTTCTTC. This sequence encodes CAWSLSYNEQFF.

CDR3 residues: CASSPGQGATYEQYF. CDR3 in DNA: TGTGCCAGCAGCCCCGGACAGGGTGCAACCTACGAGCAGTACTTC. The genes are TRBV9 and TRBJ2-7, with 8 bases matching TRBD1. CDR1 and CDR2 from the germline V gene are SGDLS and YYNGEE. V was pared by 4 bases and J by 2 bases, with 8 bases of the junction left unmatched. The CDR3 sequence is 15 residues long.

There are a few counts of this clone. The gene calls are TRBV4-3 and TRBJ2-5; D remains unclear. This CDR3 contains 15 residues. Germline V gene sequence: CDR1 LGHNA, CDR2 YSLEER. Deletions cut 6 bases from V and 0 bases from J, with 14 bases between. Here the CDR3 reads CASSSRSGNQETQYF. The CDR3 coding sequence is TGCGCCAGCAGTTCCCGCTCAGGTAACCAAGAGACCCAGTACTTC.

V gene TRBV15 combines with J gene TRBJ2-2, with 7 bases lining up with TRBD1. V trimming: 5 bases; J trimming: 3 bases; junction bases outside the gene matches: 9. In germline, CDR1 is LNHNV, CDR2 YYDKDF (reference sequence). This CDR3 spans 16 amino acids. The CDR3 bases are TGTGCCACCAGCTCTATCAGAGGACAGGACACCGGGGAGCTGTTTTTT. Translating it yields CATSSIRGQDTGELFF. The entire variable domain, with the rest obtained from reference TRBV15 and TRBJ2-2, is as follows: DAMVIQNPRYQVTQFGKPVTLSCSQTLNHNVMYWYQQKSSQAPKLLFHYYDKDFNNEADTPDNFQSRRPNTSFCFLDIRSPGLGDTAMYLCATSSIRGQDTGELFFGEGSRLTVL.

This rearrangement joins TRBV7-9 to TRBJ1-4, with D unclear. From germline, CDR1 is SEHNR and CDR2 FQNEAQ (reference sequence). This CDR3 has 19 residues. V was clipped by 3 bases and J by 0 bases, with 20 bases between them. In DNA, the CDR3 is TGTGCCAGCAGCTTGGATGGTGTGGGCAGACGGACAACTAATGAAAAACTGTTTTTT. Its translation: CASSLDGVGRRTTNEKLFF.

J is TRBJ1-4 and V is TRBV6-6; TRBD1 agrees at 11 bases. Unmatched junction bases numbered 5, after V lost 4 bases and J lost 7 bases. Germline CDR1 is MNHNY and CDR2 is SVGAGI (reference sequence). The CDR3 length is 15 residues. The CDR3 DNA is TGTGCCAGCAGTTGGACAGGGGGCTTTGGTGAAAAACTGTTTTTT. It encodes CASSWTGGFGEKLFF.

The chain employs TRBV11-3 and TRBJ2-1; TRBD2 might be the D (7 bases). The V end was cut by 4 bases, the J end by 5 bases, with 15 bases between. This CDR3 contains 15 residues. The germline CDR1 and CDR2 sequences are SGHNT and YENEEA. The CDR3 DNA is TGTGCCAGCAGCTCTAGGAGGGGGGGCCACAATGAGCAGTTCTTC. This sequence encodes CASSSRRGGHNEQFF.

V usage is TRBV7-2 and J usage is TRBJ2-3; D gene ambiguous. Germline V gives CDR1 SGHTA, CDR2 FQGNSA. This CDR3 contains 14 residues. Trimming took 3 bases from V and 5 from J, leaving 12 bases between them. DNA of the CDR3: TGTGCCAGCAGCTTCCTTGGCCCCCAAGATACGCAGTATTTT. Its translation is CASSFLGPQDTQYF.

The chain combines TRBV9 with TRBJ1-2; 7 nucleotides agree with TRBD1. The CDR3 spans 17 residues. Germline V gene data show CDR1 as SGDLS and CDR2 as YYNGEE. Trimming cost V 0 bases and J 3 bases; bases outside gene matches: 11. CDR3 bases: TGTGCCAGCAGCGTAGATCGGCAGGGGGGTCATTACTATGGCTACACCTTC. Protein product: CASSVDRQGGHYYGYTF.

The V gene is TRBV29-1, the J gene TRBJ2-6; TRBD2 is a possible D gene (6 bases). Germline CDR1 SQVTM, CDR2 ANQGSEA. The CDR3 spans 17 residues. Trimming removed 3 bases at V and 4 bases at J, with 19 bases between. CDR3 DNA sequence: TGCAGCGTTGACTGGAGGGGCGCCCCTTTAGGGGCCAACGTCCTGACTTTC. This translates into CSVDWRGAPLGANVLTF.

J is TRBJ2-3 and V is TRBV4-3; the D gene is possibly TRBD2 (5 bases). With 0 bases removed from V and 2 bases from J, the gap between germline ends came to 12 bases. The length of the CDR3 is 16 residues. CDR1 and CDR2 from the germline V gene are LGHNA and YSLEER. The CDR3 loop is CASSQEYNGITDTQYF. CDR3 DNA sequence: TGCGCCAGCAGCCAAGAATACAACGGGATCACAGATACGCAGTATTTT.

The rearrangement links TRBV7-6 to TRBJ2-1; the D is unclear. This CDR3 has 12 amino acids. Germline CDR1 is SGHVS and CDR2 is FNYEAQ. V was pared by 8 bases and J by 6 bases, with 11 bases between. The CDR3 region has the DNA TGTGCCAGCCAAACAGAAGGCAATGAGCAGTTCTTC. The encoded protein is CASQTEGNEQFF. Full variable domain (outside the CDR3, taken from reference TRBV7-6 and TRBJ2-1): GAGVSQSPRYKVTKRGQDVALRCDPISGHVSLYWYRQALGQGPEFLTYFNYEAQQDKSGLPNDRFSAERPEGSISTLTIQRTEQRDSAMYRCASQTEGNEQFFGPGTRLTVL.

The DNA of the CDR3 is TGTGCCAGCAAGAACTGGGACAGTGAAGCTTTCTTT. Translated, it gives CASKNWDSEAFF. This sequence joins TRBV27 and TRBJ1-1; 7 bases map to TRBD1. Germline V gives CDR1 MNHEY, CDR2 SMNVEV (reference sequence). J lost 7 bases, V lost 7 bases, and 6 bases had no gene match. The CDR3 spans 12 residues.

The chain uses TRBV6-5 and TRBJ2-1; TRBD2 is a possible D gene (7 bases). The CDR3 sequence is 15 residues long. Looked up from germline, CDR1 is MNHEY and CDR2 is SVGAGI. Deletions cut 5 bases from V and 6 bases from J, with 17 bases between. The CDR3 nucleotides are TGTGCCAGCAGTCCTCCTGCCGGGGGGCCCAATGAGCAGTTCTTC. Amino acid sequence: CASSPPAGGPNEQFF.

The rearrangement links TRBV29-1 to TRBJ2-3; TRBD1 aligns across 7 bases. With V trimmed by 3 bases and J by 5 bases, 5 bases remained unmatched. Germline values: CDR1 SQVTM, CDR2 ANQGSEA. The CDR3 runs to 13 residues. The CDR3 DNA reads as TGCAGCGTTGATCCTTCAGGGGGAGATACGCAGTATTTT. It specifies CSVDPSGGDTQYF.

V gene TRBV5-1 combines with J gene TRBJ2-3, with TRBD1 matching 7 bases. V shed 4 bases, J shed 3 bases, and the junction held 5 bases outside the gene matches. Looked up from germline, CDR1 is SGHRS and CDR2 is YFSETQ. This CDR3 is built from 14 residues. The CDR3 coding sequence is TGCGCCAGCAGCCGGGACAGAGGGACAGATACGCAGTATTTT. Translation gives CASSRDRGTDTQYF.

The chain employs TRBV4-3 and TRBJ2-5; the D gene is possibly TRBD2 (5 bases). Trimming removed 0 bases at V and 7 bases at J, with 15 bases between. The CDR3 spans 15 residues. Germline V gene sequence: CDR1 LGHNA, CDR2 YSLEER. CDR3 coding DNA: TGCGCCAGCAGCCAAGAGCTAGCCACAGCCAGGACCCAGTACTTC. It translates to CASSQELATARTQYF.

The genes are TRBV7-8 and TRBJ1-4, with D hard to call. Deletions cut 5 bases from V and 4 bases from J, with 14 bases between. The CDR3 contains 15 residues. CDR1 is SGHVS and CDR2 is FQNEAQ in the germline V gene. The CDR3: CASSGVASGNEKLFF. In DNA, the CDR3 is TGTGCCAGCAGCGGAGTGGCTTCGGGTAATGAAAAACTGTTTTTT.

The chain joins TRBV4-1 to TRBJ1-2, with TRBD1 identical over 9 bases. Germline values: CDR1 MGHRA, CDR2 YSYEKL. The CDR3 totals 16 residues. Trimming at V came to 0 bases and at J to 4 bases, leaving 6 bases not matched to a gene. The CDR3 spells CASSQDGGQGGYGYTF. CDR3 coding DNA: TGCGCCAGCAGCCAAGATGGGGGACAGGGTGGCTATGGCTACACCTTC.

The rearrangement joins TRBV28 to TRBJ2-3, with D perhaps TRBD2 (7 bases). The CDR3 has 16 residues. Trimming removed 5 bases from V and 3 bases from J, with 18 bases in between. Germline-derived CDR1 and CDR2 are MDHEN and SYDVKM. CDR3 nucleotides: TGTGCCAGCAGTCCCCCTGGGGGGGGGCTGACAGATACGCAGTATTTT. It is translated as CASSPPGGGLTDTQYF.

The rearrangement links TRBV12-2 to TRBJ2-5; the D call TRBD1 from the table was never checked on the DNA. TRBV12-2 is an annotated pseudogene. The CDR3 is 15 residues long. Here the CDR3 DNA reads TGTGCAAGTCGCTTAGTCGGGACAGGGCAAGAGACCCAGTACTTC. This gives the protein CASRLVGTGQETQYF.

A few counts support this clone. The CDR3 region is CASSEPGTGTSYEQYF. As DNA, the CDR3 is TGTGCCAGCAGTGAGCCCGGGACAGGGACATCCTACGAGCAGTACTTC. The chain couples TRBV6-1 to TRBJ2-7, with 9 bases fitting TRBD1. Germline-derived CDR1 and CDR2 are MNHNS and SASEGT. CDR3 length: 16 residues. V lost 3 bases to trimming and J lost 1 base; unmatched junction nucleotides: 7.